This section outlines one T cell receptor beta chain sequence together with its context. Its antigen is as yet unknown. These data are taken from a study of cytomegalovirus exposure and HLA in healthy donors. Findings of the study overall: CMV serostatus was the sole immune exposure information available. Analyzed later, most CMV-associated TCR beta chains appeared HLA-restricted.

CDR1 and CDR2 (germline): SEHNR, FQNEAQ (reference sequence). The CDR3 totals 15 residues. The V end lost 3 bases, the J end lost 0 bases, and 9 bases lay between the germline ends. PCR amplification relied on 60 Vbeta primers (plus 13 Jbeta primers). Clones were read by immunoSEQ multiplex PCR, and TCRdb kept only the in-frame ones, dropping some. This sample's table reports 45,000 to 60,000 clones. The clonotype originates from a male donor in good health and CMV-seronegative. Material: PBMCs. This chain joins TRBV7-9 and TRBJ1-3; no definite D call. In nucleotides, the CDR3 is TGTGCCAGCAGCTTTCACGGGAGCTCTGGAAACACCATATATTTT. This sequence encodes CASSFHGSSGNTIYF.